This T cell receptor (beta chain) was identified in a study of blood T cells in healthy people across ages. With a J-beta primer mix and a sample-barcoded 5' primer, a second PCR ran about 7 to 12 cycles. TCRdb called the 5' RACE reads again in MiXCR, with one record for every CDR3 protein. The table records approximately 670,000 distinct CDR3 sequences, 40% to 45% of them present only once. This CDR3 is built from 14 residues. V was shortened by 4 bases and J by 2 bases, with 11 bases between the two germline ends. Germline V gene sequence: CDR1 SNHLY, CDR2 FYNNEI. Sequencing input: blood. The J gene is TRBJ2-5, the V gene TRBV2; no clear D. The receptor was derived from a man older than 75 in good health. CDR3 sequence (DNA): TGTGCCAGCAGTGGACAAACTAAACAAGAGACCCAGTACTTC. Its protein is CASSGQTKQETQYF.